This TCR beta chain was identified in a study of cytomegalovirus exposure and HLA in healthy donors. Whole-study context: The 95 to 150 validation repertoires were produced on the same platform as the 670 or so repertoires of the first cohort. This was reported in a later analysis.

The study, taken as a whole, reports: Altogether, around 160 TCR beta chains were recorded as cytomegalovirus-associated. In vitro, three CMV-associated chains proved specific for CMV antigens.

With 0 bases removed from V and 4 bases from J, the gap between germline ends came to 10 bases. CDR1 and CDR2 (germline): LGHNA, YSLEER. The CDR3 totals 15 residues. The data were produced by immunoSEQ multiplex PCR, yet TCRdb's version contains in-frame clones alone and is incomplete. Altogether under 150,000 clones are present, 85% to 90% being singletons, with the ten largest covering roughly 3%. As concerns this clone: What it binds is not known.

The chain links TRBV4-3 to TRBJ2-4; TRBD1 might be the D (5 bases). The sequence was collected from a man aged 18 to 30 in good health and CMV-seronegative. The sample consisted of PBMCs. This CDR3 is CASSQERTPKNIQYF. CDR3 in DNA: TGCGCCAGCAGCCAAGAGAGGACACCGAAAAACATTCAGTACTTC.